A single sample is the source of the 27 T cell receptor beta chains below, sequenced in a study of shared clonotypes between healthy human individuals. Cells designated naive CD8 were CD45RO-negative and were positively selected for CCR7, with terminally differentiated effector memory CD45RA+ cells excluded. Profiled with immunoSEQ multiplex PCR; TCRdb holds only in-frame clones, not every one. Of roughly 600,000 clones listed, roughly 98% are singletons. Sequences were obtained from naive CD8+ T cells sorted from blood. These TCRs come from a man aged 30 to 39 in good health.

The rearrangement uses TRBV27 and TRBJ2-1; possibly TRBD2 for D (6 bases). The CDR3 extends over 16 amino acids. Trimming pared 4 bases from V and 7 bases from J, leaving 20 bases between. Germline V gene lookup returns CDR1 MNHEY and CDR2 SMNVEV (reference sequence). The CDR3 here is CASSSHRVLRENEQFF. In DNA form, the CDR3 reads TGTGCCAGCAGTTCCCACCGGGTCCTACGGGAGAATGAGCAGTTCTTC.

This clone occurred once. The chain employs TRBV5-5 and TRBJ2-2; D not certain. V lost 1 base and J 8 bases, leaving 3 bases between the germline ends. The CDR3 totals 11 residues. CDR1 SGHKS and CDR2 YYEKEE come from the germline V gene (reference sequence). The DNA of the CDR3 is TGTGCCAGCAGCTTGAATGGGGAGCTGTTTTTT. Translated, it gives CASSLNGELFF.

The chain links TRBV19 to TRBJ1-5; D remains unclear. The CDR3 length is 15 residues. In germline, CDR1 is LNHDA, CDR2 SQIVND (reference sequence). V gave up 7 bases and J gave up 2 bases, with 15 bases separating them. As DNA, the CDR3 is TGTGCCAGTACCGATGAGGGATGGGGCAATCAGCCCCAGCATTTT. Translating gives CASTDEGWGNQPQHF.

The CDR3 protein is CASSQQGLSYEQYF. The CDR3 DNA is TGCGCCAGCAGCCAACAGGGGCTTTCCTACGAGCAGTACTTC. V and J are TRBV5-1 and TRBJ2-7; 7 bases are shared with TRBD1. Trimming took 4 bases from V and 1 from J; bases not matched to a gene: 5. The CDR3 totals 14 residues. Germline CDR1 SGHRS, CDR2 YFSETQ.

The genes are TRBV29-1 and TRBJ2-1, with D perhaps matching TRBD2 (6 bases). The CDR3 extends over 15 amino acids. CDR1 and CDR2 (germline): SQVTM, ANQGSEA. V shed 6 bases and J shed 6 bases, with 21 bases lying between them. CDR3 residues: CSVGGLPTFLNEQFF. The CDR3 region has the DNA TGCAGCGTCGGTGGACTACCGACTTTTCTCAATGAGCAGTTCTTC.

DNA of the CDR3: TGTGCCAGCAGCTTAGGCAGGGTTGAGCAGTTCTTC. Translated: CASSLGRVEQFF. The genes are TRBV7-9 and TRBJ2-1; D possibly corresponds to TRBD1 (5 bases). V was trimmed by 1 base and J by 9 bases, leaving 7 bases between them. The CDR3 totals 12 residues. Germline CDR1 and CDR2: SEHNR and FQNEAQ (reference sequence).

J is TRBJ2-1 and V is TRBV5-6; no definite D call. This CDR3 comprises 15 residues. Germline CDR1 reads SGHDT; CDR2 reads YYEEEE. The V end lost 2 bases, the J end lost 0 bases, and 9 bases lay between the germline ends. The CDR3 sequence: CASSFARSSYNEQFF. DNA for the CDR3: TGTGCCAGCAGCTTCGCGAGGAGCTCCTACAATGAGCAGTTCTTC.

The rearrangement joins TRBV18 to TRBJ2-1; D perhaps matches TRBD2 (6 bases). CDR3 length: 15 residues. Germline V gives CDR1 KGHSH, CDR2 LQKENI. Trimming cost V 0 bases and J 10 bases, with 16 bases left between them. The CDR3 DNA reads as TGTGCCAGCTCACCACCTGGTGACTACCGGGGGGAGCAGTTCTTC. Protein product: CASSPPGDYRGEQFF.

This chain links TRBV7-8 with TRBJ1-2, with 8 bases fitting TRBD1. Losses at the gene ends were 5 bases for V and 0 bases for J; bases not matched to a gene: 8. There are 16 residues in the CDR3. Germline V gene lookup returns CDR1 SGHVS and CDR2 FQNEAQ. DNA for the CDR3: TGTGCCAGCAGCCCCCGAGGACAGGGAGCTAACTATGGCTACACCTTC. It translates to CASSPRGQGANYGYTF.

The chain combines TRBV15 with TRBJ1-5; D not certain. Per germline, CDR1 LNHNV and CDR2 YYDKDF (reference sequence). V shed 0 bases and J shed 7 bases, with 13 bases lying between them. This CDR3 spans 15 amino acids. The CDR3 spells CATSRDLGWGQPQHF. For the CDR3, the DNA is TGTGCCACCAGCAGAGACCTGGGGTGGGGACAGCCCCAGCATTTT.

V is TRBV5-4 and J is TRBJ2-5; TRBD1 is a possible D gene (6 bases). This CDR3 contains 13 residues. Germline lookup yields CDR1 SGHNT and CDR2 YYREEE (reference sequence). The V end lost 2 bases, the J end lost 7 bases, and 12 bases lay between the germline ends. CDR3 sequence reads: CASSLQGAGTQYF. The CDR3 coding sequence is TGTGCCAGCAGCTTACAGGGCGCGGGGACCCAGTACTTC.

This clone was counted a single time. The sample has other DNA sequences that encode this CDR3 too. The J gene is TRBJ1-1, the V gene TRBV5-1; tentative D call: TRBD1 (6 bases). V lost 0 bases to trimming and J lost 4 bases, with 7 bases between them. Germline lookup yields CDR1 SGHRS and CDR2 YFSETQ. The CDR3 covers 13 residues. CDR3 amino acids: CASSLGGGTEAFF. Written as DNA, the CDR3 is TGCGCCAGCAGCTTGGGAGGGGGCACTGAAGCTTTCTTT. The variable domain in full, with the rest retrieved from reference TRBV5-1 and TRBJ1-1, is KAGVTQTPRYLIKTRGQQVTLSCSPISGHRSVSWYQQTPGQGLQFLFEYFSETQRNKGNFPGRFSGRQFSNSRSEMNVSTLELGDSALYLCASSLGGGTEAFFGQGTRLTVV.

V and J are TRBV12-1 and TRBJ2-1. TRBV12-1 is listed as a pseudogene. This CDR3 comprises 18 residues. CDR3 nucleotide sequence: TGTGCCAGCAGCTTGTCCCCATCACCGGGACCACTTGGCAATGAGCAGTTCTTC. This gives the protein CASSLSPSPGPLGNEQFF.

The chain combines TRBV30 with TRBJ2-7; D is perhaps TRBD1 (6 bases). Trimming stripped 0 bases from V and 5 bases from J, with 20 bases between. Germline V gene sequence: CDR1 GTSNPN, CDR2 SVGIG (reference sequence). This CDR3 has 16 residues. The CDR3 here is CAWSVLKTGTIHEQYF. The CDR3 DNA follows: TGTGCCTGGAGTGTGCTAAAGACCGGGACAATCCACGAGCAGTACTTC.

In its sample, this clone was seen once. Other DNA sequences in the sample encode the same CDR3. For the CDR3, the DNA is TGTGCCAGCAGTTTTTTGAATCAGCCCCAGCATTTT. Protein product: CASSFLNQPQHF. V is TRBV27 and J is TRBJ1-5, with unresolved D. This CDR3 is built from 12 residues. In germline, CDR1 is MNHEY, CDR2 SMNVEV (reference sequence). V was trimmed by 3 bases and J by 4 bases, leaving 4 bases between them.

The V gene is TRBV11-3, the J gene TRBJ2-3; 8 nucleotides agree with TRBD1. This CDR3 spans 14 amino acids. The germline V gene has CDR1 SGHNT and CDR2 YENEEA. The junction had 4 bases not matched to a gene; V was cut back by 4 bases and J by 4 bases. The CDR3: CASSYRGLADTQYF. CDR3 DNA sequence: TGTGCCAGCAGCTACAGGGGGTTGGCAGATACGCAGTATTTT.

The rearrangement joins TRBV14 to TRBJ2-3; 9 bases agree with TRBD2. This CDR3 spans 15 amino acids. CDR1 is SGHDN and CDR2 is FVKESK in the germline V gene. The V segment lost 4 bases and the J segment 1 base; nucleotides outside the gene matches: 3. CDR3: CASSRWTSGTDTQYF. For the CDR3, the DNA is TGTGCCAGCAGCCGATGGACTAGCGGCACAGATACGCAGTATTTT.

The chain combines TRBV5-1 with TRBJ2-7; a weak D match, TRBD1 (6 bases). This CDR3 has 16 residues. V dropped 5 bases and J dropped 2 bases, with 20 bases sitting between them. Germline assignment: CDR1 SGHRS and CDR2 YFSETQ. The CDR3: CASRGDGQNNPYEQYF. As DNA, the CDR3 is TGCGCCAGCAGAGGGGATGGACAGAACAACCCCTACGAGCAGTACTTC.

The chain couples TRBV10-1 to TRBJ2-1; 10 nucleotides line up with TRBD2. Germline CDR1 reads WNHNN; CDR2 reads SYGVQD (reference sequence). The length of the CDR3 is 14 residues. V lost 4 bases and J lost 8; bases outside the gene matches: 5. Written as DNA, the CDR3 is TGCGCCAGCAGTGCTAGCGGGAGTCTCGATGAGCAGTTCTTC. The encoded protein is CASSASGSLDEQFF.

The CDR3 coding sequence is TGTGCCAGCAGACCGGGGCGGTCAGCCAAAAACATTCAGTACTTC. It codes for CASRPGRSAKNIQYF. The rearrangement uses TRBV7-2 and TRBJ2-4; either TRBD1 or TRBD2 may fit D (5 bases each). V lost 6 bases to trimming and J lost 0 bases, with 12 bases between them. This CDR3 has 15 residues. Per germline, CDR1 SGHTA and CDR2 FQGNSA.

The chain uses TRBV5-5 and TRBJ1-1, with D unresolved. The CDR3 is made up of 15 amino acids. Per the germline V gene, CDR1 is SGHKS and CDR2 is YYEKEE (reference sequence). V lost 1 base and J 6 bases, leaving 16 bases between the germline ends. The DNA of the CDR3 is TGTGCCAGCAGCTTGTACACAGCTTTCGGGGCTGAAGCTTTCTTT. It translates to CASSLYTAFGAEAFF.

This sequence joins TRBV9 and TRBJ1-1; D is uncertain. This CDR3 spans 11 amino acids. V was shortened by 4 bases and J by 4 bases, with 5 bases between the two germline ends. Germline V CDR1 and CDR2: SGDLS, YYNGEE. The CDR3 is CASSSSTEAFF. In DNA form, the CDR3 reads TGTGCCAGCAGCAGTTCCACTGAAGCTTTCTTT.

This chain links TRBV11-2 with TRBJ1-1; the D gene is possibly TRBD1 (6 bases). CDR3 length: 15 amino acids. The V and J ends lost 7 bases and 1 base respectively, with 16 bases between them. Looked up from germline, CDR1 is SGHAT and CDR2 is FQNNGV. The CDR3 bases are TGTGCCAGCACCCCCCGGGGGCGAGGGAACACTGAAGCTTTCTTT. Translating it yields CASTPRGRGNTEAFF.

This chain connects TRBV29-1 to TRBJ2-3; D gene unclear. The CDR3 is made up of 14 amino acids. The V gene lost 0 bases and the J gene lost 5 bases, with 12 bases spanning the gap. Germline CDR1 and CDR2: SQVTM and ANQGSEA. The CDR3 loop reads CSVEDLVGLDTQYF. For the CDR3, the DNA is TGCAGCGTTGAAGATTTGGTCGGGTTAGATACGCAGTATTTT.

The V and J genes are TRBV5-4 and TRBJ2-1; D gene unclear. Germline V gene sequence: CDR1 SGHNT, CDR2 YYREEE (reference sequence). CDR3 size: 12 residues. Trimming took off 1 base at V and 8 bases at J, with 7 bases between the two ends. The CDR3 DNA reads TGTGCCAGCAGCTTGAACGTTTATGAGCAGTTCTTC. Its protein is CASSLNVYEQFF.

This chain's CDR3 is CATSATTGTDYNEQFF. In DNA, the CDR3 is TGTGCCACCAGCGCTACTACCGGGACAGACTACAATGAGCAGTTCTTC. V gene TRBV15 combines with J gene TRBJ2-1, with 7 bases aligning to TRBD1. This CDR3 contains 16 residues. The V segment lost 5 bases and the J segment 3 bases; nucleotides outside the gene matches: 10. Per the germline V gene, CDR1 is LNHNV and CDR2 is YYDKDF (reference sequence).

The chain employs TRBV5-1 and TRBJ2-3, with 8 nucleotides matching TRBD2. The CDR3 sequence is 15 residues long. Losses at the gene ends were 2 bases for V and 2 bases for J; bases not matched to a gene: 4. Germline-derived CDR1 and CDR2 are SGHRS and YFSETQ. The CDR3: CASSFRRGATDTQYF. The CDR3 nucleotides are TGCGCCAGCAGCTTTAGGCGGGGGGCCACAGATACGCAGTATTTT.